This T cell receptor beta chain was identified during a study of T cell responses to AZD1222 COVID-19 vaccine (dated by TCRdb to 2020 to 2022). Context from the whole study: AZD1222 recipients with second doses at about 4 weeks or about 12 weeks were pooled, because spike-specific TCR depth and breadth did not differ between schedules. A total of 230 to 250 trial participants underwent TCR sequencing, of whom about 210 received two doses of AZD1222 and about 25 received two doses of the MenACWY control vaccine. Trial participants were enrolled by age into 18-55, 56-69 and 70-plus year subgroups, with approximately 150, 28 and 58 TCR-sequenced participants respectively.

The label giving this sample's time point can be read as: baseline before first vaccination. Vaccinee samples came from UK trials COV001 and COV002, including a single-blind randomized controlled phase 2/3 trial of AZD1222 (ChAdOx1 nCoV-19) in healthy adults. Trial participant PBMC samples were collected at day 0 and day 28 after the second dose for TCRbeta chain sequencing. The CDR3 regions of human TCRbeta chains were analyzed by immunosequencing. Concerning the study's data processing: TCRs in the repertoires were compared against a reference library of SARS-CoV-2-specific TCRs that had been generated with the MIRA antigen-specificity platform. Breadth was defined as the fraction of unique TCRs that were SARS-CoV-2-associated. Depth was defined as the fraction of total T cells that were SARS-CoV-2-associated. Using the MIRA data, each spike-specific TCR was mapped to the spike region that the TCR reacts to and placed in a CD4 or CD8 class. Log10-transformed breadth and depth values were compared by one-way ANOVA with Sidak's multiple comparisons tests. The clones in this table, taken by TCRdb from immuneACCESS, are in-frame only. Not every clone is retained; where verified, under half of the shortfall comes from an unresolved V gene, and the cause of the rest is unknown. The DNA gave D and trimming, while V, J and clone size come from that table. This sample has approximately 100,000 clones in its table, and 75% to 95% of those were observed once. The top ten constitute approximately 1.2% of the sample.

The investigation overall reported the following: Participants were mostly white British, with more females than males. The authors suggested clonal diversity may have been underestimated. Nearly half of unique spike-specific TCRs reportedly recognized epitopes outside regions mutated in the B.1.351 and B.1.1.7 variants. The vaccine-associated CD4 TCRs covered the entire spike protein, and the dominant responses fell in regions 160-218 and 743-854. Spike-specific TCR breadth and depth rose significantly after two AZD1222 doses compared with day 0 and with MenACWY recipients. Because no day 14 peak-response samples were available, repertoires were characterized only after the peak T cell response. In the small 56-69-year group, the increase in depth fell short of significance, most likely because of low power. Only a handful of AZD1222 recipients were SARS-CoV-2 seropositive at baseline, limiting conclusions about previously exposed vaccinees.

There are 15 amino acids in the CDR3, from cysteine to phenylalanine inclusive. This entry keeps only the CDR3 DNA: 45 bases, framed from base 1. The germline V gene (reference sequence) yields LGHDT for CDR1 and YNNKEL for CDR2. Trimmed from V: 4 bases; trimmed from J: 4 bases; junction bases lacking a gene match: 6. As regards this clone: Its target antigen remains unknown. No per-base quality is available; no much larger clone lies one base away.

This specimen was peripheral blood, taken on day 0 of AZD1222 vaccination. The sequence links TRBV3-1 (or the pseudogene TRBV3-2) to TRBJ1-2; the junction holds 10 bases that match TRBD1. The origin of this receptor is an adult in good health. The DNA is TGTGCCAGCAGCCTTCCGGGACAGGGGATCTATGGCTACACCTTC. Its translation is CASSLPGQGIYGYTF.